What follows describes a single T cell receptor beta chain. The antigen it binds to is not known. No much larger clone is present one base from it, and per-base qualities are unavailable. The cohort was made up of 500 to 800 healthy bone marrow donors. Cohort members were all nominally healthy when sampled, although unrecorded immune exposures were likely present. The donor was CMV seronegative and was included in the group of several hundred seronegative cohort members. A peripheral blood sample was collected from each donor, and TCR beta sequencing was performed on peripheral blood mononuclear cells. Genomic DNA extraction from the blood cell samples was performed with the Qiagen DNeasy Blood Extraction Kit. Library construction relied on the immunoSEQ multiplex PCR assay. For the multiplex PCR, a mixture combining 60 forward primers for TCR Vbeta segments and 13 reverse primers for TCR Jbeta segments was used. The CDR3 region of rearranged TCR beta genes was amplified from genomic DNA by a multiplex PCR assay. On the Illumina HiSeq System, the amplified TCR beta libraries were sequenced as 87-base-pair reads. Processing in the source paper ran as follows. A later analysis tallied approximately 87 million unique TCR beta chains across the 700 or so repertoires, and around 9.9 million of those chains were shared by two or more donors. A nearest-neighbor algorithm error-corrected the raw reads and collapsed the reads into unique sequences, merging closely related sequences to remove PCR and sequencing errors. To assign V, D and J gene segments, CDR3 sequences were aligned to IMGT reference sequences. For a sequence to be retained, at least a six-nucleotide match to both a V gene segment and a J gene segment was required. Rearrangements were classified as productive when the CDR3 lacked stop codons and remained in frame with V and J, and all other rearrangements were classified as non-productive. Following IMGT convention, CDR3 was defined as the stretch from the second conserved V-encoded cysteine up to the conserved J-encoded phenylalanine. In an earlier analysis of more than 550 of the donors, sequences lacking an unambiguous match to a single V gene segment were excluded. In an earlier analysis of some 590 of the donors, V segments were called functional above 56.7% productive rearrangements and were called segregating when the between-donor standard deviation exceeded 5%. A statistical classification framework was built for diagnosing cytomegalovirus status from the catalog of TCR beta chain sequences. V and J gene assignment, in a later analysis, came from comparing TCR nucleotide sequences with IMGT/GENE-DB human TR gene sequences. In a later analysis, CDR3 sequences and most-parsimonious VDJ recombination scenarios were assigned using the TCRdist pipeline. In a later analysis, each TCR beta chain was defined by its CDR3 amino acid sequence together with its V-gene family, and reads without a unique V-gene family were excluded. In a later analysis, approximately 590 highly shared, low-generation-probability nucleotide sequences were removed to address suspected cross-contamination and a sequencing artifact. A later analysis calculated a clonal expansion index for each public chain from normalized within-repertoire ranks of inferred template counts. In a later analysis, generation probabilities were computed with a VDJ recombination model fitted to out-of-frame rearrangements, and the resulting probabilities were checked against IGoR. In a later analysis, TCR-TCR, TCR-HLA and TCR-CMV co-occurrence was scored with hypergeometric tests, and a repertoire-size bias correction was applied to TCR pairs. To estimate false discovery rates, a later analysis permuted the HLA or CMV assignments 20 times. In a later analysis, co-occurring TCRs were grouped with DBSCAN, and TCRdist sequence similarity was added when clustering was performed within HLA-allele-positive subsets. For co-occurrence clustering, repertoires with fewer than 30,000 or more than 120,000 public chains were excluded, along with four or five repertoires with anomalous nucleotide sharing. This is the immuneACCESS table as TCRdb keeps it, with only in-frame sequences that have V and J called. A part of the clones is gone; compared with another copy, unresolved V genes explain less than half, and the rest is unexplained. V, J and clone size reflect that table, while D and trimming were determined from the DNA. Within this sample are some 150,000 clones, with 76% of them counted one time only. Of the sample, approximately 0.76% falls within the top ten clones.

V loses 8 bases of germline sequence and J loses 2 bases, and the interval between the two ends is 16 bases. Counted from cysteine to phenylalanine, this CDR3 has 15 amino acids. Only the CDR3 part of the read is kept: 45 bases, read in frame from the first base. CDR1 and CDR2, looked up from the germline V gene, are SGHVS and FQNEAQ. The data are from a study of cytomegalovirus exposure and HLA in healthy donors (dated by TCRdb to the late 2010s). With regard to the full study: An earlier analysis of approximately 640 of the donors reported about 290 Gb of sequence data and roughly 110 million unique TCR beta sequences from 190 million or so T cells. The genetic ancestry cluster associated with self-reported Caucasian donors included 80% to 90% of the approximately 400 genotyped donors. The study profiled the T cell repertoires of about 640 subjects by immunosequencing and related them to cytomegalovirus serostatus. About 280 gigabases of sequencing data and approximately 92 million unique TCR sequences made up an early release that covered 640 HLA-typed donors. Typing coverage varied by locus: about 620-630 donors for A, B, C, DRB1 and DQB1; more than 500 for DQA1; around 570 for DPA1; more than 450 for DPB1. An earlier analysis of approximately 500 of the donors applied high-throughput TCR beta sequencing to assess whether each TCR beta V gene segment acted as functional or pseudogenic. HLA typing covered class I and class II loci at four-digit resolution. In a later analysis, previously published TCR beta repertoires from roughly 710 donors were re-analyzed and high-resolution HLA genotyping was added so that TCR occurrence patterns could be studied. Every discovery cohort repertoire had been produced on one sequencing platform. Several DR-DQ haplotypes were treated as single units for association and clustering because of strong linkage in the cohort. To predict cytomegalovirus infection status, the study combined high-throughput TCR immunosequencing, statistical association of individual TCRs with disease status, and machine learning. Donor age, sex, ethnicity and CMV serostatus were compiled alongside the repertoire data. Among a few hundred genotyped donors of the cohort, an average of approximately 250,000 unique TCR beta nucleotide sequences were sequenced per donor, around 18% of them non-productive. A later genetic analysis took genome-wide SNP genotypes for about 65% of the 666 donors and used that subset as a discovery cohort. The later analysis used no new phenotypic data to find candidate immune exposures, relying instead on TCR beta sequences and their occurrence across donors. The study was designed to test whether signatures of past pathogen exposure could be identified by cataloging public T cell receptors. In addition to the first cohort of 650 to 750 subjects, a separate validation cohort of 100 to 150 different subjects was used.

Summary of the overall study and its limitations: A cluster of highly shared sequence variants was judged likely to be a technical artifact of the sequencing pipeline. The authors suggested that the approach could potentially be extended to other disease states and immunological phenotypes. The 87-base-pair reads could not distinguish some IMGT-functional V segments, including TRBV6-2 and TRBV6-3, so those segments were excluded. Because counts were too low, some 17 rarely observed V segments, including chromosome 9 orphons, were left out of the earlier analysis of a few hundred of the donors. Because HLA typing was unavailable for some donors at each locus, only the typed subset was used in association tests. The study listed around 160 TCR beta chains as associated with cytomegalovirus. In a later analysis, TCR association rates were found to vary across HLA loci, with the most associated TCRs seen for DRB1 alleles and the fewest for HLA-C alleles. A further reported finding was that TCR beta sequences accurately predicted the HLA-A and HLA-B alleles for most subjects in the first cohort. In vitro tests confirmed that a few of the cytomegalovirus-associated TCR beta chains recognize cytomegalovirus antigens. Strong co-occurrence of HLA alleles, especially DR and DQ, made assigning TCR associations to individual alleles difficult. Most TCR sequences were seen in very few donors, while some public TCRs were found in many individuals. A later genetic analysis reported fewer N-insertions in productive TCRs among donors in an Asian-associated ancestry cluster than the approximately 670-donor mean. V-gene and J-gene trimming of TCR beta chains was associated with a missense DCLRE1C variant in a later genetic analysis, and the association was replicated in an independent cohort. Broadly in line with IMGT annotations, most TCR beta V segments showed up in productive rearrangements about 90% or about 30% of the time in an earlier analysis of several hundred of the donors. A later analysis associated 16,951 TCR beta sequences with specific HLA alleles at a false discovery rate of 0.05. The cohort was sequenced for TCR beta chains only, and without alpha or paired-chain data the features that could be detected were limited. A later analysis reported that several top co-occurrence clusters appeared linked to parvovirus B19, influenza, CMV and Epstein-Barr virus. Immune exposure information for the cohort was limited to CMV serostatus. The classifier was reported to diagnose cytomegalovirus status with high specificity and sensitivity in both the original and validation cohorts. A later analysis found that most CMV-associated TCR beta chains appeared HLA-restricted, with HLA associations seemingly driven largely by CMV exposure. Correlated functional status among segregating V segments might be attributable to linkage disequilibrium, but an unknown experimental factor could not be ruled out. In a later analysis, HLA-associated TCR beta chains showed more clonal expansion and lower generation probabilities than non-associated chains that were equally common. Presence/absence analyses assumed roughly uniform sequencing depth across donors, an assumption that may not hold.

Specimen: PBMCs. The V gene is TRBV7-8 and the J gene is TRBJ1-5; no D gene can be assigned with confidence. The receptor was isolated from a female donor in good health and CMV-seronegative. The nucleotide sequence is TGTGCCAGCTCTCTGAGTGAAACGGGCAATCAGCCCCAGCATTTT. It translates as CASSLSETGNQPQHF.